This T cell receptor (beta chain) emerged from a study of early T cells in non-severe SARS-CoV-2 infection listed by TCRdb under 2021. Some background on the complete study: Because TCR sequencing relied on bulk RNA taken from unsorted whole blood, pairing of alpha and beta chains was not possible.

The library relied on 5' RACE. The reads were generated on a NextSeq 500. To correct for sequencing error and PCR bias, the TCR library protocol tagged individual cDNA molecules with unique molecular identifiers. Both TCR alpha and beta chains were sequenced, and tight co-correlation was observed between alpha and beta sequence abundances in each sample. As for the authors' bioinformatics: V gene, J gene and CDR3 annotation of TCR sequences was performed with Decombinator V4. Expanded TCRs were defined as changing significantly between any two time points under a Poisson model with p below 0.0001. TCR abundances were normalised to the total number of TCRs sequenced per sample and were expressed as counts per million. TRAV1-2 paired with TRAJ12, TRAJ20 or TRAJ33 defined MAIT TCRs, while TRAV10 paired with TRAJ18 defined iNKT TCRs. VDJdb, accessed 1 November 2021, was searched for CMV, EBV and SARS-CoV-2 annotated TCRs, excluding TCRs annotated for multiple antigens. TCRdb reprocessed the public reads (quality trimming at Q25 with fastp, clone calling with MiXCR) and kept in-frame beta chains. Rows matching on CDR3 protein sequence are summarized as one entry with the most common DNA and genes. These V and J calls rely on TCRdb rather than the paper's analysis. Within this sample are roughly 28,000 distinct CDR3 sequences, with roughly 5% of them counted one time only. In total, the top ten clones hold 2.6% of the sample.

According to the germline V gene, CDR1 reads SQVTM and CDR2 reads ANQGSEA. V drops 5 bases and J drops 2 bases, leaving 12 bases in between. Inclusive of the bounding cysteine and phenylalanine, the CDR3 is 14 residues long. The kept DNA is CDR3 alone, 42 bases in frame from the first base. General conclusions and limits of the study: VDJdb matching was skewed toward anti-spike CD8 responses and likely underestimated virus-specific expansions, missing private and CD4 specificities.

Of note for this clonotype: Its antigen specificity is not known. Within one base of it there is no much larger clone, and no base qualities were kept.

A case-control design nested within a healthcare worker cohort in London, UK, was used, with weekly nasopharyngeal swab PCR tests and blood sampling performed. Healthcare workers were enrolled in the week of the UK lockdown, from 23 to 31 March 2020, and were followed every week for up to 16 weeks. Sequencing input: whole blood. The receptor's source is an adult who was a healthcare worker with PCR-confirmed SARS-CoV-2 infection or an uninfected control (not recorded which). The chain is assembled from TRBV29-1 and TRBJ2-2; D gene: possibly TRBD2, on 6 matching bases. The CDR3 reads CSVRVRGNTGELFF. The sequence in DNA is TGCAGCGTTCGCGTGCGGGGAAACACCGGGGAGCTGTTTTTT.